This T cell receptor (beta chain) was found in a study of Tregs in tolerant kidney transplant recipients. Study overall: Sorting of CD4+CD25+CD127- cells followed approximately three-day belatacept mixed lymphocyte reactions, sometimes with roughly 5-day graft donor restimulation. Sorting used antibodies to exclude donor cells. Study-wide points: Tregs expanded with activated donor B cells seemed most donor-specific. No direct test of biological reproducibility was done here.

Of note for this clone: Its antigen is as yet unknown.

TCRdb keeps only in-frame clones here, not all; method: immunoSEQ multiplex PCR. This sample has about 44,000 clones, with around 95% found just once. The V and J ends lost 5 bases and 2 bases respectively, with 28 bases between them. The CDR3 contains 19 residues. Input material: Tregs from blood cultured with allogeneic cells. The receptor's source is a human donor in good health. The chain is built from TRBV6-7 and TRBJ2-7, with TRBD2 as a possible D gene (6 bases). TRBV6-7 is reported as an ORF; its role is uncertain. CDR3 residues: CASSNRVSGEPGVTYEQYF. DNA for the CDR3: TGTGCCAGCAGTAACCGAGTTAGCGGAGAACCGGGGGTTACCTACGAGCAGTACTTC.